This T cell receptor (beta chain) derives from a study of shared clonotypes between healthy human individuals. Notes on the study in general: Large depth notwithstanding, sorted-subset sequencing proved incomplete by rarefaction.

The authors split each subset's genomic DNA evenly across several immunoSEQ plates. The protocol was immunoSEQ multiplex PCR, while the TCRdb copy is restricted to in-frame clones and leaves out a portion. The profile shows 850,000 to 1,200,000 clones, approximately 76% of them singletons. Germline V CDR1 and CDR2: MNHNY, SVGAGI (reference sequence). The CDR3 sequence is 15 residues long. Losses at the gene ends were 6 bases for V and 10 bases for J; bases not matched to a gene: 9. Note on this clone: No antigen is known for it.

V usage is TRBV6-6 and J usage is TRBJ2-1; 13 bases fit TRBD2. The TCR originated in a man younger than 30 in good health. The sequencing input was memory CD4+ T cells sorted from blood. Subset in this sample: CD45RA-negative fraction. In nucleotides, the CDR3 is TGTGCCAGCAGCCAGACTAGCGGGGGGTCCCGGGAGCAGTTCTTC. This translates into CASSQTSGGSREQFF.